Listed below are T cell receptor beta chains from one sample, sequenced in a study of spatial heterogeneity in lung cancer. Via MiXCR, TCRdb re-called the 5' RACE reads, giving one row per CDR3 protein. This sample carries approximately 1,500 distinct CDR3 sequences, approximately 13% of them seen once, and the ten largest clones take approximately 17%. Sequenced here: lung tumor tissue, sampled at surgery. Receptors were obtained from a female donor with early-stage non-small cell lung cancer. Both conserved end residues are part of each CDR3. The order of the fields is clone size, D gene, V gene, CDR3 length, J gene, CDR3 DNA, CDR3 protein. D genes are given only for firm matches. Rows may omit the clone size; those that give it use once, few, many or a size class.

medium-sized,TRBD1,TRBV30,14,TRBJ2-3,TGTGCCTGGACTGGGGCAGGGGGTTCGGATACGCAGTATTTT,CAWTGAGGSDTQYF
large,TRBD2,TRBV27,17,TRBJ2-1,TGTGCCAGCAGCCTGGGATTCCGCGGGAGGGAGAACAATGAGCAGTTCTTC,CASSLGFRGRENNEQFF
medium-sized,NA,TRBV30,12,TRBJ2-3,TGTGCCTGGAGTCTGGTCTCCGGGACGCAGTATTTT,CAWSLVSGTQYF
NA,NA,TRBV12-3/TRBV12-4,17,TRBJ2-7,TGTGCCAGCAGTTTATATTTCTCGGCAGCTACTTCCTACGAGCAGTACTTC,CASSLYFSAATSYEQYF
many,NA,TRBV19,13,TRBJ2-3,TGTGCCAGTAGCGGCCGATCAACGGGTACGCAGTATTTT,CASSGRSTGTQYF
large,NA,TRBV20-1,10,TRBJ2-3,TGCAGTGCTACCTGGGATACGCAGTATTTT,CSATWDTQYF
large,TRBD2,TRBV6-5,14,TRBJ2-3,TGTGCCAGCAGACGACTAGCGGCAACAGATACGCAGTATTTT,CASRRLAATDTQYF
large,NA,TRBV10-1,14,TRBJ2-3,TGCGCCAGCAGCGGCTGGCAGGAACCAGATACGCAGTATTTT,CASSGWQEPDTQYF
NA,TRBD2,TRBV7-2,17,TRBJ2-5,TGTGCCAGCAGCCTAGGACTAGCGGGACTCTCCCAAGAGACCCAGTACTTC,CASSLGLAGLSQETQYF
medium-sized,NA,TRBV7-8,13,TRBJ2-5,TGTGCCAGCAGCGCCGGTCCCCAGACGACCCAGTACTTC,CASSAGPQTTQYF
NA,NA,TRBV18,14,TRBJ2-1,TGTGCCAGCTCAAGTACCGGGAGAGACAATGAGCAGTTCTTC,CASSSTGRDNEQFF
large,NA,TRBV7-6,14,TRBJ1-4,TGTGCCAGCAGCCAACAGGGCAGGGGTGAAAAACTGTTTTTT,CASSQQGRGEKLFF
NA,NA,TRBV7-9,15,TRBJ2-2,TGTGCCAGCAGCCCTTTGAGGCAGGCCATAGGGGAGCTGTTTTTT,CASSPLRQAIGELFF
medium-sized,NA,TRBV4-3,13,TRBJ1-1,TGCGCCAGCAGCCCTCAGGGGTTAACTGAAGCTTTCTTT,CASSPQGLTEAFF
medium-sized,NA,TRBV7-6,14,TRBJ2-5,TGTGCCAGCAGCATGCCAGTGGAACAAGAGACCCAGTACTTC,CASSMPVEQETQYF
medium-sized,TRBD1,TRBV5-1,14,TRBJ2-1,TGCGCCAGCAGCCCGAAGACAGGGCGCAATGAGCAGTTCTTC,CASSPKTGRNEQFF
many,NA,TRBV20-1,14,TRBJ2-1,TGCAGTGCTACGTGGGACGTCGTGGGCGATGAGCAGTTCTTC,CSATWDVVGDEQFF
medium-sized,TRBD2,TRBV7-3,15,TRBJ2-1,TGTGCCAGCAGCCGGGACTATAGCTCCTACAATGAGCAGTTCTTC,CASSRDYSSYNEQFF
medium-sized,TRBD1,TRBV24-1,16,TRBJ1-6,TGTGCCACCAGTGATCGGGACAGAACCTATAATTCACCCCTCCACTTT,CATSDRDRTYNSPLHF
large,NA,TRBV5-5,18,TRBJ1-5,TGTGCCAGCAGCTTGGAGCCAGGGAATCAGTGGAGCAATCAGCCCCAGCATTTT,CASSLEPGNQWSNQPQHF
medium-sized,NA,TRBV29-1,15,TRBJ2-3,TGCAGCGTTGAAGAGGGGACACAGGGCACAGATACGCAGTATTTT,CSVEEGTQGTDTQYF
many,NA,TRBV20-1,17,TRBJ1-1,TGCAGTGCTAGAACCGCCGGGGGGGAAGGGCTGAACACTGAAGCTTTCTTT,CSARTAGGEGLNTEAFF
medium-sized,TRBD1,TRBV27,15,TRBJ2-7,TGTGCCAGCACCGTTCTGGGACAGGGGGCTCACGAGCAGTACTTC,CASTVLGQGAHEQYF
once,TRBD1,TRBV12-3/TRBV12-4,14,TRBJ1-5,TGTGCCAGCAGTCGAGGACAGGGCGATCAGCCCCAGCATTTT,CASSRGQGDQPQHF
medium-sized,NA,TRBV25-1,12,TRBJ2-7,TGTGCCAGCAGTGGCAGGAGGTACGAGCAGTACTTC,CASSGRRYEQYF
medium-sized,TRBD1,TRBV12-3/TRBV12-4,14,TRBJ1-6,TGTGCCAGCAGTCCGCAGGGGGGATATTCACCCCTCCACTTT,CASSPQGGYSPLHF
medium-sized,NA,TRBV10-3,15,TRBJ2-2,TGTGCCATCAGCTCTTCGACAGATCTCACCGGGGAGCTGTTTTTT,CAISSSTDLTGELFF
many,NA,TRBV6-2/TRBV6-3,13,TRBJ2-2,TGTGCCAGTGAGGTACTGAACACCGGGGAGCTGTTTTTT,CASEVLNTGELFF
medium-sized,TRBD2,TRBV2,13,TRBJ2-1,TGTGCCAGCGAGGGACTACAAAACAATGAGCAGTTCTTC,CASEGLQNNEQFF
large,NA,TRBV20-1,16,TRBJ1-5,TGCAGTGCTATAACCGTGAGGGGGGACCTCAATCAGCCCCAGCATTTT,CSAITVRGDLNQPQHF
medium-sized,TRBD2,TRBV20-1,17,TRBJ2-2,TGCAGTGCTCTCAGGCCGCGGGGGGAGTTGTACACCGGGGAGCTGTTTTTT,CSALRPRGELYTGELFF
medium-sized,NA,TRBV11-2,13,TRBJ2-3,TGTGCCAGCAGCTTAGTGCGGGTCAGAACGCAGTATTTT,CASSLVRVRTQYF
medium-sized,TRBD2,TRBV7-4,15,TRBJ2-7,TGTGCCAGCAGCTCTAGCGGGCGTTACTCCTACGAGCAGTACTTC,CASSSSGRYSYEQYF
medium-sized,NA,TRBV4-1,17,TRBJ2-1,TGCGCCAGCAGCCATTCTATTGGAGGAGCTACCTACAATGAGCAGTTCTTC,CASSHSIGGATYNEQFF
medium-sized,NA,TRBV10-1,15,TRBJ2-3,TGCGCCAGCAGTGAGGGGACTGTTGACACAGATACGCAGTATTTT,CASSEGTVDTDTQYF
few,TRBD2,TRBV24-1,16,TRBJ2-1,TGTGCCACCGCCGAGGCTAGCGGAGGAGTGATCCATGAGCAGTTCTTC,CATAEASGGVIHEQFF
medium-sized,TRBD1,TRBV20-1,17,TRBJ2-2,TGCAGTGCTACGTCCGGGACAGGGCTGCGGCACACCGGGGAGCTGTTTTTT,CSATSGTGLRHTGELFF
NA,NA,TRBV18,16,TRBJ2-6,TGTGCCAGCTCACCAGGAAGTTACTCTGGGGCCAACGTCCTGACTTTC,CASSPGSYSGANVLTF
medium-sized,NA,TRBV12-3/TRBV12-4,12,TRBJ2-7,TGTGCCAGCTGCCGGGCCAACTACGAGCAGTACTTC,CASCRANYEQYF
medium-sized,TRBD1,TRBV18,14,TRBJ2-1,TGTGCCAGCTCAGCTACGACAGGGTACAATGAGCAGTTCTTC,CASSATTGYNEQFF
few,NA,TRBV18,12,TRBJ2-5,TGTGCCAGCTCACCACCCCACGAGACCCAGTACTTC,CASSPPHETQYF
many,TRBD2,TRBV4-1,17,TRBJ2-3,TGCGCCAGCAGCCACCCAGGGACTAGCGGGGGAGGAGATACGCAGTATTTT,CASSHPGTSGGGDTQYF
few,NA,TRBV2,16,TRBJ2-7,TGTGCCAGCAGTGCAGAGGCCACAGGGATAACCTACGAGCAGTACTTC,CASSAEATGITYEQYF
NA,NA,TRBV6-6,14,TRBJ2-3,TGTGCCAGCAGTCTCCAGCTACGCACAGATACGCAGTATTTT,CASSLQLRTDTQYF
medium-sized,NA,TRBV5-8,13,TRBJ2-7,TGTGCCAGCACCAAAACACGGGCCGGGGAGCAGTACTTC,CASTKTRAGEQYF